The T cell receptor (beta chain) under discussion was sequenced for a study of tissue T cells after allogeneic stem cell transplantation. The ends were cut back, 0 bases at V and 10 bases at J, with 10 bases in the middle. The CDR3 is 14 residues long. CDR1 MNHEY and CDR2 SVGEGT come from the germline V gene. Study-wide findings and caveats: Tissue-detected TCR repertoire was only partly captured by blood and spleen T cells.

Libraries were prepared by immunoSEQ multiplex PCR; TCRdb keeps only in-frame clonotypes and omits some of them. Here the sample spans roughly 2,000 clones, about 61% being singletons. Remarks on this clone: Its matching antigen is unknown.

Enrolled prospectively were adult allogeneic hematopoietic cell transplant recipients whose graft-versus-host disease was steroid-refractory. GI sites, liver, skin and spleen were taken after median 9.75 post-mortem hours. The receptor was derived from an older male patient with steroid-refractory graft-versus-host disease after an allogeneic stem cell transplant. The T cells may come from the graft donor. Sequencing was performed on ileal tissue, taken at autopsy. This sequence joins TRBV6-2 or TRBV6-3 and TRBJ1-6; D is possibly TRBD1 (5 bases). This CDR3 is CASSYSSGRSPLHF. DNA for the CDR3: TGTGCCAGCAGTTACTCTTCAGGGCGGTCACCCCTCCACTTT.